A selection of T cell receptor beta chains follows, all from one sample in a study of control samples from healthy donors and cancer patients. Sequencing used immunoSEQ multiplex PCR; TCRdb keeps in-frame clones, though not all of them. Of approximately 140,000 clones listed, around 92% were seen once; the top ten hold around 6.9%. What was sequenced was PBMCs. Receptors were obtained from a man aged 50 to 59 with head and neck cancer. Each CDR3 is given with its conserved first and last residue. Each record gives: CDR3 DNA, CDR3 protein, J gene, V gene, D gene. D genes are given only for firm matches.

CDR3 DNA: TGTGCCAGCAGCTTACTGGGAGCGGCCGAGCAGTACTTC
CDR3 protein: CASSLLGAAEQYF
J gene: TRBJ2-7
V gene: TRBV7-2
D gene: NA

CDR3 DNA: TGTGCCACGGCCCAGACAGGGCGGGGGACCCAGTACTTC
CDR3 protein: CATAQTGRGTQYF
J gene: TRBJ2-5
V gene: TRBV15
D gene: NA

CDR3 DNA: TGCGCCAGCAGGCGAGGTTCTGGCACCGGGGAGCTGTTTTTT
CDR3 protein: CASRRGSGTGELFF
J gene: TRBJ2-2
V gene: TRBV5-1
D gene: NA

CDR3 DNA: TGTGCCAGCAGTTTAGGTATTACCCTCGGCGAGCAGTACTTC
CDR3 protein: CASSLGITLGEQYF
J gene: TRBJ2-7
V gene: TRBV27
D gene: NA

CDR3 DNA: TGTGCCAGCAGCAAGGGAGCGAACACTGAAGCTTTCTTT
CDR3 protein: CASSKGANTEAFF
J gene: TRBJ1-1
V gene: TRBV9
D gene: NA

CDR3 DNA: TGTGCCAGCAGTGCAGGACAGGGCAATCAGCCCCAGCATTTT
CDR3 protein: CASSAGQGNQPQHF
J gene: TRBJ1-5
V gene: TRBV2
D gene: TRBD1

CDR3 DNA: TGTGCCAGCAGTTTGTCCTGGGGGGACGGCTACACCTTC
CDR3 protein: CASSLSWGDGYTF
J gene: TRBJ1-2
V gene: TRBV27
D gene: NA

CDR3 DNA: TGCAGTGCTCCGAGGGGTGAAGCTTTCTTT
CDR3 protein: CSAPRGEAFF
J gene: TRBJ1-1
V gene: TRBV20-1
D gene: NA

CDR3 DNA: TGCGCCAGCCAACCGGGGTCCCACAATGAGCAGTTCTTC
CDR3 protein: CASQPGSHNEQFF
J gene: TRBJ2-1
V gene: TRBV5-1
D gene: NA

CDR3 DNA: TGTGCCAGCAGTGATCTGGACAGGGGGCATACGCAGTATTTT
CDR3 protein: CASSDLDRGHTQYF
J gene: TRBJ2-3
V gene: TRBV6-1
D gene: TRBD1

CDR3 DNA: TGTGCCAGCAGCTCCCGCCTGGGACAGGGGGAATCCTACGAGCAGTACTTC
CDR3 protein: CASSSRLGQGESYEQYF
J gene: TRBJ2-7
V gene: TRBV7-8
D gene: TRBD1

CDR3 DNA: TGTGCCAGCAGCTTAAGCGTCAGGGGAGTAGGTGAGCAGTTCTTC
CDR3 protein: CASSLSVRGVGEQFF
J gene: TRBJ2-1
V gene: TRBV11-2
D gene: NA

CDR3 DNA: TGTGCCAGCAGTTACCCTCAGCGGGATGCAGATACGCAGTATTTT
CDR3 protein: CASSYPQRDADTQYF
J gene: TRBJ2-3
V gene: TRBV6-2/TRBV6-3
D gene: TRBD2

CDR3 DNA: TGTGCCAGCAGTTACTCGAGGGGATCAGCTTTCTTT
CDR3 protein: CASSYSRGSAFF
J gene: TRBJ1-1
V gene: TRBV6-2/TRBV6-3
D gene: NA

CDR3 DNA: TGCGCCAGCAGCTCGACAGTAGGGGACGAGCAGTACTTC
CDR3 protein: CASSSTVGDEQYF
J gene: TRBJ2-7
V gene: TRBV5-1
D gene: NA

CDR3 DNA: TGTGCCAGCAGCCGGACAGGGCGCGAGCAGTACTTC
CDR3 protein: CASSRTGREQYF
J gene: TRBJ2-7
V gene: TRBV11-2
D gene: TRBD1